The 27 T cell receptor beta chains presented below share a single source sample, sequenced in a study of T-cell memory formation after mild COVID-19 (dated by TCRdb to about 2021). Preparation of the library involved 5' RACE. TCRdb names Illumina NovaSeq 6000 as the instrument used. Using fastp trimming at Q25 and MiXCR clonotype assembly, TCRdb reanalyzed the public sequencing data and kept in-frame beta chains. Entries are consolidated by CDR3 protein sequence, retaining the most common genes and DNA. This sample holds approximately 260,000 distinct CDR3 sequences; 16% were observed only once. Of the sample, roughly a fifth falls within the top ten clones. Sequenced: PBMCs or a T cell subset sorted from them (not recorded which). The receptor source for this set is a man between 18 and 35 years old who had mild COVID-19 (a few samples of this study predate the infection). The sample titles of this study are shuffled in the database, so cell type and time point are left out; the donor was told from shared clones.

This clonotype has more than one count but fewer than ten. The rearrangement joins TRBV4-3 to TRBJ2-1; 10 nucleotides align to TRBD2. V was clipped by 4 bases and J by 10 bases; unmatched bases: 19. The CDR3 extends over 18 amino acids. Germline V gives CDR1 LGHNA, CDR2 YSLEER. The CDR3 reads CASSPRALAGEIRREQFF. DNA of the CDR3: TGCGCCAGCAGCCCCAGGGCGCTAGCGGGGGAAATAAGGCGGGAGCAGTTCTTC.

This clonotype was seen a few times. This chain uses TRBV21-1 with TRBJ2-7. TRBV21-1 is described as a pseudogene. The CDR3 covers 8 residues. Written as DNA, the CDR3 is TGTGCCAGCTCACGACAGTACTTC. As protein: CASSRQYF.

The chain links TRBV28 to TRBJ2-2, with D unresolved. Germline V gene sequence: CDR1 MDHEN, CDR2 SYDVKM. This CDR3 spans 13 amino acids. The V gene lost 4 bases and the J gene lost 5 bases, with 8 bases spanning the gap. DNA of the CDR3: TGTGCCAGCAGTTCCTCTACTACCGGGGAGCTGTTTTTT. It specifies CASSSSTTGELFF.

The V and J genes are TRBV7-2 and TRBJ2-7; 12 bases align to TRBD1. This CDR3 has 16 residues. Germline CDR1 and CDR2: SGHTA and FQGNSA. After removal of 6 bases from V and 7 bases from J, the junction contained 13 bases not matched to a gene. CDR3 sequence: CASSRDPGQGAREQYV. CDR3 DNA: TGTGCCAGCAGTCGCGACCCGGGACAGGGGGCGAGGGAGCAGTACGTC.

The CDR3 coding sequence is TGCGCCAGCAGCACGGGACCGATCTTTGGCTACACCTTC. As protein: CASSTGPIFGYTF. The chain carries TRBV5-1 and TRBJ1-2; D is perhaps TRBD1 (5 bases). The CDR3 is made up of 13 amino acids. V lost 4 bases, J lost 7 bases, and 14 bases lay in between. The V gene's germline CDR1 is SGHRS and CDR2 YFSETQ.

This clonotype was recorded a few times. The V gene is TRBV5-1, the J gene TRBJ2-1; 9 bases align to TRBD2. Germline assignment: CDR1 SGHRS and CDR2 YFSETQ. V lost 0 bases and J lost 12; bases outside the gene matches: 10. The length of the CDR3 is 15 residues. Written as DNA, the CDR3 is TGCGCCAGCAGCTTGGGTGGGACTAGCCGTGTGGTGCAGTTCTTC. It is translated as CASSLGGTSRVVQFF.

This clonotype was recorded at least ten times. V gene TRBV5-1 combines with J gene TRBJ1-1, with 7 bases that match TRBD1. Germline V CDR1 and CDR2: SGHRS, YFSETQ. After removal of 2 bases from V and 3 bases from J, the junction contained 4 bases not matched to a gene. The CDR3 runs to 14 residues. The CDR3 coding sequence is TGCGCCAGCAGCTTTCGCAGGGGGGACACTGAAGCTTTCTTT. This encodes CASSFRRGDTEAFF. Drawing the rest from reference TRBV5-1 and TRBJ1-1, the complete variable domain is KAGVTQTPRYLIKTRGQQVTLSCSPISGHRSVSWYQQTPGQGLQFLFEYFSETQRNKGNFPGRFSGRQFSNSRSEMNVSTLELGDSALYLCASSFRRGDTEAFFGQGTRLTVV.

The chain carries TRBV11-1 and TRBJ1-1; tentative D call: TRBD1 (5 bases). CDR3 size: 14 residues. Trimming took off 3 bases at V and 1 base at J, with 9 bases between the two ends. Germline CDR1 SGHAT, CDR2 FQDESV (reference sequence). CDR3 sequence (DNA): TGTGCCAGCAGCTTGGGACCCACGAACACTGAAGCTTTCTTT. Amino acid sequence: CASSLGPTNTEAFF.

The genes are TRBV2 and TRBJ2-3; D is unclear. CDR1 is SNHLY and CDR2 is FYNNEI in the germline V gene. Trimming took off 4 bases at V and 6 bases at J, with 11 bases between the two ends. The CDR3 sequence is 13 residues long. The CDR3 loop is CASSGLVRDTQYF. Here the CDR3 DNA reads TGTGCCAGCAGTGGCTTAGTCCGGGATACGCAGTATTTT.

This clonotype was picked up a small number of times. This chain joins TRBV5-1 and TRBJ2-5, with D tentatively TRBD1 (5 bases). The CDR3 consists of 14 residues. The germline V and J ends were trimmed by 5 bases and 1 base, with 12 bases remaining between them. Germline CDR1 and CDR2: SGHRS and YFSETQ. CDR3 in amino acids: CASSPQDTQETQYF. In nucleotides, the CDR3 is TGCGCCAGCAGTCCGCAGGACACCCAAGAGACCCAGTACTTC.

This clonotype has a handful of counts. This chain uses TRBV28 with TRBJ1-2; 8 positions match TRBD1. The CDR3 sequence is 16 residues long. Trimming at V came to 3 bases and at J to 8 bases, leaving 14 bases not matched to a gene. Germline V gene lookup returns CDR1 MDHEN and CDR2 SYDVKM. This CDR3 is CASSLLGQGADGGYTF. Here the CDR3 DNA reads TGTGCCAGCAGTTTGTTGGGGCAGGGGGCTGACGGGGGCTACACCTTC.

The rearrangement joins TRBV5-1 to TRBJ2-7; D call uncertain. CDR1 SGHRS and CDR2 YFSETQ come from the germline V gene. V was trimmed by 0 bases and J by 5 bases, leaving 9 bases between them. CDR3 length equals 13 residues. CDR3 coding DNA: TGCGCCAGCAGCTTGGGGTCCAGCGACGAGCAGTACTTC. It encodes CASSLGSSDEQYF.

This clonotype was detected a few times. This chain uses TRBV12-3 or TRBV12-4 with TRBJ1-1, with D perhaps TRBD1 (6 bases). Trimming stripped 6 bases from V and 2 bases from J, with 13 bases between. The CDR3 totals 14 residues. CDR3 nucleotide sequence: TGTGCCAGCAGCACTAGGGGGGCCAACACTGAAGCTTTCTTT. It specifies CASSTRGANTEAFF.

The chain employs TRBV7-2 and TRBJ2-3; the match to TRBD2 covers 12 bases. Germline CDR1 SGHTA, CDR2 FQGNSA. This CDR3 comprises 14 residues. Trimming took 3 bases from V and 10 from J; bases not matched to a gene: 5. This CDR3 is CASSFLAGGLSQYF. CDR3 coding DNA: TGTGCCAGCAGCTTCCTAGCGGGGGGGCTTTCGCAGTATTTT.

This clonotype occurred a few times. This rearrangement joins TRBV12-3 or TRBV12-4 to TRBJ2-1, with 9 bases aligning to TRBD2. V lost 5 bases to trimming and J lost 5 bases; unmatched junction nucleotides: 7. The CDR3 spans 15 residues. Here the CDR3 DNA reads TGTGCCAGCAGTCCCAAGCGGGGGGAAAACAATGAGCAGTTCTTC. Translation: CASSPKRGENNEQFF.

This clonotype was recorded at least ten times. The V call is TRBV20-1, the J call TRBJ2-1, with 8 bases identical to TRBD2. Trimming at V came to 7 bases and at J to 0 bases, leaving 8 bases not matched to a gene. Germline V gives CDR1 DFQATT, CDR2 SNEGSKA (reference sequence). The CDR3 length is 15 residues. In DNA form, the CDR3 reads TGCAGTGTCAGGACTAGCCCGAGCTCCTACAATGAGCAGTTCTTC. This gives the protein CSVRTSPSSYNEQFF.

This chain uses TRBV2 with TRBJ2-5; D call uncertain. CDR3 length equals 14 residues. Germline V gene lookup returns CDR1 SNHLY and CDR2 FYNNEI. V dropped 4 bases and J dropped 1 base, with 10 bases sitting between them. CDR3 nucleotide sequence: TGTGCCAGCAGTGGCCGCAGGTTCCAAGAGACCCAGTACTTC. It yields the protein CASSGRRFQETQYF. Full variable domain (remainder filled in from reference TRBV2 and TRBJ2-5): EPEVTQTPSHQVTQMGQEVILRCVPISNHLYFYWYRQILGQKVEFLVSFYNNEISEKSEIFDDQFSVERPDGSNFTLKIRSTKLEDSAMYFCASSGRRFQETQYFGPGTRLLVL.

The chain recombines TRBV10-2 with TRBJ2-1, with 8 bases matching TRBD2. J lost 3 bases, V lost 5 bases, and 6 bases had no gene match. Germline V gene lookup returns CDR1 WSHSY and CDR2 SAAADI. The CDR3 extends over 15 amino acids. In DNA form, the CDR3 reads TGCGCCAGCAGTCGGTCTAGCGGGCTCTACAATGAGCAGTTCTTC. This encodes CASSRSSGLYNEQFF.

The rearrangement uses TRBV5-1 and TRBJ2-4, with D hard to call. The V gene's germline CDR1 is SGHRS and CDR2 YFSETQ. The V and J ends lost 7 bases and 0 bases respectively, with 11 bases between them. The CDR3 has 14 residues. The CDR3 region is CASAHGLAKNIQYF. The CDR3 nucleotides read TGCGCCAGCGCCCATGGTTTAGCCAAAAACATTCAGTACTTC. The entire variable domain, with the rest obtained from reference TRBV5-1 and TRBJ2-4, is as follows: KAGVTQTPRYLIKTRGQQVTLSCSPISGHRSVSWYQQTPGQGLQFLFEYFSETQRNKGNFPGRFSGRQFSNSRSEMNVSTLELGDSALYLCASAHGLAKNIQYFGAGTRLSVL.

The CDR3 sequence: CASSSRQGSETQYF. The CDR3 coding sequence is TGTGCCAGCAGCTCCCGACAGGGATCAGAGACCCAGTACTTC. The chain recombines TRBV13 with TRBJ2-5; 7 bases line up with TRBD1. Germline trimming cut 4 bases from V and 4 bases from J; bases unmatched to any gene: 6. The CDR3 loop spans 14 amino acids. Germline V lookup: CDR1 PRHDT, CDR2 FYEKMQ (reference sequence).

This clonotype came up a few times. The rearrangement joins TRBV6-6 to TRBJ1-1, with D possibly TRBD1 on 5 matching bases. V was shortened by 2 bases and J by 0 bases, with 7 bases between the two germline ends. CDR3 size: 14 residues. CDR1 and CDR2 from the germline V gene are MNHNY and SVGAGI (reference sequence). Here the CDR3 reads CASSYRDLNTEAFF. DNA for the CDR3: TGTGCCAGCAGTTACAGGGACCTGAACACTGAAGCTTTCTTT.

The chain has TRBV9 and TRBJ1-6, with no clear D. Germline V gene data show CDR1 as SGDLS and CDR2 as YYNGEE. This CDR3 has 14 residues. The ends were cut back, 3 bases at V and 5 bases at J, with 9 bases in the middle. The CDR3 loop is CASSARTHNSPLHF. For the CDR3, the DNA is TGTGCCAGCAGCGCTAGGACCCATAATTCACCCCTCCACTTT.

This clonotype turned up a few times. The chain carries TRBV20-1 and TRBJ2-7; TRBD1 matches 7 bases. The V gene end was trimmed by 5 bases and the J gene end by 1 base; junction bases not matched to a gene: 8. Per the germline V gene, CDR1 is DFQATT and CDR2 is SNEGSKA (reference sequence). The CDR3 covers 14 residues. The CDR3 loop reads CSAGRQGASYEQYF. CDR3 nucleotides: TGCAGTGCTGGAAGACAGGGAGCGTCCTACGAGCAGTACTTC.

This clonotype was detected only a few times. CDR3 amino acids: CASSIVRAVNEQFF. DNA for the CDR3: TGTGCCAGTAGTATAGTAAGGGCAGTCAATGAGCAGTTCTTC. The chain employs TRBV19 and TRBJ2-1, with D hard to call. There are 14 residues in the CDR3. The V gene lost 1 base and the J gene lost 6 bases, with 10 bases spanning the gap. Per germline, CDR1 LNHDA and CDR2 SQIVND (reference sequence).

This sequence joins TRBV10-3 and TRBJ2-3, with 8 bases that match TRBD1. Germline CDR1 is ENHRY and CDR2 is SYGVKD. The junction had 10 bases not matched to a gene; V was cut back by 11 bases and J by 3 bases. The CDR3 spans 14 residues. Here the CDR3 DNA reads TGTGCCGCTACGCCGGGACAGGTAACAGATACGCAGTATTTT. Encoded protein: CAATPGQVTDTQYF.

Only a few counts were recorded for this clonotype. The chain has TRBV18 and TRBJ1-1; D remains ambiguous. This CDR3 is built from 13 residues. Trimming took off 6 bases at V and 3 bases at J, with 11 bases between the two ends. CDR1 is KGHSH and CDR2 is LQKENI in the germline V gene. CDR3 DNA: TGTGCCAGCTCGCTCCCGGGGTACACTGAAGCTTTCTTT. This encodes CASSLPGYTEAFF.

The chain combines TRBV3-1 with TRBJ1-1; a possible D gene is TRBD1 (5 bases). The CDR3 has 14 residues. Germline CDR1 and CDR2: LGHDT and YNNKEL (reference sequence). Trimming removed 3 bases at V and 5 bases at J, with 13 bases between. The CDR3 coding sequence is TGTGCCAGCAGCCATACGGGGGAGGGGACTGAAGCTTTCTTT. Translated, it gives CASSHTGEGTEAFF. The whole variable domain, remainder taken from reference TRBV3-1 and TRBJ1-1, is DTAVSQTPKYLVTQMGNDKSIKCEQNLGHDTMYWYKQDSKKFLKIMFSYNNKELIINETVPNRFSPKSPDKAHLNLHINSLELGDSAVYFCASSHTGEGTEAFFGQGTRLTVV.